This entry lists 3 T cell receptor beta chains sequenced from one sample in a study of blood T cell repertoires in COVID-19. Measured with immunoSEQ multiplex PCR; TCRdb has only the in-frame clones, and not every one. The sample lists hundreds of thousands of clones; roughly 89% were seen once. The sequencing input was PBMCs or T cells enriched from blood (not recorded which). All receptors derive from a woman aged 40 to 49 who had recovered from COVID-19.

The chain carries TRBV24-1 and TRBJ1-5; unclear D gene. The CDR3 extends over 13 amino acids. Germline CDR1 and CDR2: KGHDR and SFDVKD. V was trimmed by 9 bases and J by 3 bases, leaving 11 bases between them. CDR3 residues: CATARGANQPQHF. In DNA form, the CDR3 reads TGTGCCACCGCGCGGGGTGCCAATCAGCCCCAGCATTTT.

As DNA, the CDR3 is TGTGCCAGCAGCTTAAGGGGCTCTGACAGACTGTTTTTT. Amino acids: CASSLRGSDRLFF. The V gene is TRBV7-2, the J gene TRBJ1-4; tentative D call: TRBD1 (5 bases). Germline V gene data show CDR1 as SGHTA and CDR2 as FQGNSA. V lost 2 bases to trimming and J lost 13 bases, with 14 bases between them. This CDR3 is 13 amino acids long.

The rearrangement joins TRBV28 to TRBJ1-2; D ambiguous. The CDR3 totals 14 residues. V was shortened by 1 base and J by 1 base, with 7 bases between the two germline ends. Germline V gene data show CDR1 as MDHEN and CDR2 as SYDVKM. CDR3 sequence (DNA): TGTGCCAGCAGTTTATCTTCGGTTAACTATGGCTACACCTTC. Translation gives CASSLSSVNYGYTF.